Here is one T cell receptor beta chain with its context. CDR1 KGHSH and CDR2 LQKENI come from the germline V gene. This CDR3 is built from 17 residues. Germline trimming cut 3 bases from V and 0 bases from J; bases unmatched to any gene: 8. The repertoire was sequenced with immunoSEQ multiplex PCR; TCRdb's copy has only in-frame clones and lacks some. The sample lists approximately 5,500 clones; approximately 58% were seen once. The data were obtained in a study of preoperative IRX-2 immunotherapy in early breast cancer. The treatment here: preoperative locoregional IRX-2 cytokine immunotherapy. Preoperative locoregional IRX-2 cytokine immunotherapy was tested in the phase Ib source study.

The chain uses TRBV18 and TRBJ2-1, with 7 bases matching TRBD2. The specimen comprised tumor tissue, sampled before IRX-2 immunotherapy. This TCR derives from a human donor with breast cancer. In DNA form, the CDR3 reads TGTGCCAGCTCACCTCAACTAGCGCTACGCTCCTACAATGAGCAGTTCTTC. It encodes CASSPQLALRSYNEQFF.